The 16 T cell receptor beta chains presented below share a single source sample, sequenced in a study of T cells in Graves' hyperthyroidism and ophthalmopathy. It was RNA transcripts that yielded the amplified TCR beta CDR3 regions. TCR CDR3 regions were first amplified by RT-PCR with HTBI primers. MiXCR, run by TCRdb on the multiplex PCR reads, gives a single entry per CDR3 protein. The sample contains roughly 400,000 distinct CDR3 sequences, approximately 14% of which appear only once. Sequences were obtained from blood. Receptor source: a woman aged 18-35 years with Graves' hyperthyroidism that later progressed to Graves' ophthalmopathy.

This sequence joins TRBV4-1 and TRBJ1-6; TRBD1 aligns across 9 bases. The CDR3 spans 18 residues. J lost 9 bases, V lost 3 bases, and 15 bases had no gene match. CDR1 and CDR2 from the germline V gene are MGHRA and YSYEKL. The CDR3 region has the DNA TGCGCCAGCAGCCACGACGCACCCGGGACAGGGTTTGGTTCACCCCTCCACTTT. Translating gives CASSHDAPGTGFGSPLHF.

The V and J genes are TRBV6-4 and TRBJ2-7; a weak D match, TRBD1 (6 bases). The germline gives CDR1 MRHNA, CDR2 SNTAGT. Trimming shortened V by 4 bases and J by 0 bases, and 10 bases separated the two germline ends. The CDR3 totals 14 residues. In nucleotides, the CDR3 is TGTGCCAGCAGTGGGGGACAAAACTCCTACGAGCAGTACTTC. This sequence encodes CASSGGQNSYEQYF.

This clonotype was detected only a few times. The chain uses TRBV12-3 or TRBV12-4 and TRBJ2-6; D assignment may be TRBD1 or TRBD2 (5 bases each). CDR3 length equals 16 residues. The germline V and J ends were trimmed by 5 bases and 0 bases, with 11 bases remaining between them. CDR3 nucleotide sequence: TGTGCCAGCAGTAAGGGACGGGTCTCTGGGGCCAACGTCCTGACTTTC. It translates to CASSKGRVSGANVLTF.

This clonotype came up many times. CDR3: CASSFTLTGYTF. CDR3 sequence (DNA): TGTGCCAGCAGCTTCACGCTAACCGGCTACACCTTC. The chain is built from TRBV7-2 and TRBJ1-2; no definite D call. The V end was cut by 3 bases, the J end by 8 bases, with 10 bases between. Germline loops: CDR1 SGHTA, CDR2 FQGNSA. This CDR3 is 12 amino acids long.

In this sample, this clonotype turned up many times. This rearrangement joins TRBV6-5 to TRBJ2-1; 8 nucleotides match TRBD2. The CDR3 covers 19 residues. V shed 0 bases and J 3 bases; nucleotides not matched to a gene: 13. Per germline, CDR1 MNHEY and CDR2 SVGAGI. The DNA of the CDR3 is TGTGCCAGCAGTTACTCTGCGTGGTGCGGGAGGCTACTCTACAATGAGCAGTTCTTC. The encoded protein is CASSYSAWCGRLLYNEQFF.

Here the CDR3 DNA reads TGCAGCGTTGAAGAATGGACCGGGGAGCTGTTTTTT. Translated: CSVEEWTGELFF. The rearrangement links TRBV29-1 to TRBJ2-2; unclear D gene. This CDR3 is built from 12 residues. V was shortened by 0 bases and J by 5 bases, with 4 bases between the two germline ends. Germline CDR1 and CDR2: SQVTM and ANQGSEA.

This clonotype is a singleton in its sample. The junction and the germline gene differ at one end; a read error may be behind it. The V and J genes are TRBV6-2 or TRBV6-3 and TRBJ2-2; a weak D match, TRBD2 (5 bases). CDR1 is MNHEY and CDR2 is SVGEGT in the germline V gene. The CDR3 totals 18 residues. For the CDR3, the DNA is TGTGCCACCAGTAAGTCAACCTCGGACTTCCCGAACACCGGGGAGCTGTTTTTT. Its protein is CATSKSTSDFPNTGELFF.

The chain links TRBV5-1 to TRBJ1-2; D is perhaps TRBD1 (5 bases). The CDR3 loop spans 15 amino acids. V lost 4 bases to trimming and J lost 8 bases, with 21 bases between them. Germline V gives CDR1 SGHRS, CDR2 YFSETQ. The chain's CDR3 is CASSNSGADPGGYTF. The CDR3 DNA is TGCGCCAGCAGCAACAGCGGGGCGGATCCCGGGGGCTACACCTTC.

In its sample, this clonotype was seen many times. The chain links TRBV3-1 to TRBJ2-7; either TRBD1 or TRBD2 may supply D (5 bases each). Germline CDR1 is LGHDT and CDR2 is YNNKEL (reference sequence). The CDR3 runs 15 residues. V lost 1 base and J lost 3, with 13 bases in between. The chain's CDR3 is CASSQVRDVIYEQYF. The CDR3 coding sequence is TGTGCCAGCAGCCAAGTCCGGGACGTCATCTACGAGCAGTACTTC.

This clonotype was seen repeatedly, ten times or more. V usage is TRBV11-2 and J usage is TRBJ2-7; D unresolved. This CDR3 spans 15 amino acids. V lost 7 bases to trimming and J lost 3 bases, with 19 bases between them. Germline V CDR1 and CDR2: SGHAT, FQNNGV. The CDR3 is CASTPSPEGVYEQYF. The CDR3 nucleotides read TGTGCCAGCACCCCTTCTCCGGAAGGCGTCTACGAGCAGTACTTC. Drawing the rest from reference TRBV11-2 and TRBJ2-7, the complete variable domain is EAGVAQSPRYKIIEKRQSVAFWCNPISGHATLYWYQQILGQGPKLLIQFQNNGVVDDSQLPKDRFSAERLKGVDSTLKIQPAKLEDSAVYLCASTPSPEGVYEQYFGPGTRLTVT.

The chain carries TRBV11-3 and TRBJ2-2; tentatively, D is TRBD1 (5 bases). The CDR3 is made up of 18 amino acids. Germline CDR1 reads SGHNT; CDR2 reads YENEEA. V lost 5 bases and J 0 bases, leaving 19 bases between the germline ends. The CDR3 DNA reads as TGTGCCAGCAGCCCGTCCGGTTCCAGGACAACGAACACCGGGGAGCTGTTTTTT. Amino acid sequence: CASSPSGSRTTNTGELFF.

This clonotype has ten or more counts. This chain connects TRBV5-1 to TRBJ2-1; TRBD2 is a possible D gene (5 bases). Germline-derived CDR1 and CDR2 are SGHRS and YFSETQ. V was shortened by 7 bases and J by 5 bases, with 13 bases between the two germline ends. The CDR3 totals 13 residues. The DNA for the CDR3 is TGCGCCAGCCGCCCCGGGGTCGACAATGAGCAGTTCTTC. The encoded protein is CASRPGVDNEQFF.

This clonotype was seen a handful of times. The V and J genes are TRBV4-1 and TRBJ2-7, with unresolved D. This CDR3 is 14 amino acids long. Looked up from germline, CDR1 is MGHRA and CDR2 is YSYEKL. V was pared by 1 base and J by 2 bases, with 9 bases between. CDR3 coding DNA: TGCGCCAGCAGCCAAGGGGTGAGACCCTACGAGCAGTACTTC. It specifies CASSQGVRPYEQYF.

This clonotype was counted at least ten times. The CDR3 reads CASSPLTGNTEAFF. The CDR3 nucleotides read TGTGCCAGCAGCCCACTGACAGGGAACACTGAAGCTTTCTTT. J is TRBJ1-1 and V is TRBV7-9; D might be TRBD1 (6 bases). CDR3 length: 14 amino acids. Trimming removed 5 bases from V and 1 base from J, with 11 bases in between. From germline, CDR1 is SEHNR and CDR2 FQNEAQ (reference sequence).

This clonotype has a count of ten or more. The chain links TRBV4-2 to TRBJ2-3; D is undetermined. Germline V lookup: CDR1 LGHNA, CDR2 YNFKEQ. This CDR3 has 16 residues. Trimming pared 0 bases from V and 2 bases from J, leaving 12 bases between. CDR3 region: CASSQEFAPHTDTQYF. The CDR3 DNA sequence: TGTGCCAGCAGCCAAGAGTTTGCTCCTCACACAGATACGCAGTATTTT.

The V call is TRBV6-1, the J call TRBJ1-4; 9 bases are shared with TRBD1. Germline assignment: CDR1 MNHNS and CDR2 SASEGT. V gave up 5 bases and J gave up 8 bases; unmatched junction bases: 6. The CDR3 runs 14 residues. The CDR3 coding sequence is TGTGCCAGCAGTCGGGACAGGGATGGCGAAAAACTGTTTTTT. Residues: CASSRDRDGEKLFF.